This TCR beta chain originates from a study of control samples from healthy donors and cancer patients. The assay was immunoSEQ multiplex PCR, and TCRdb's table has in-frame clones only and misses some. The repertoire consists of 130,000 to 150,000 clones, with 89% occurring once and the leading ten covering just under 5%. The CDR3 covers 15 residues. Germline V CDR1 and CDR2: LGHNA, YSLEER. V dropped 0 bases and J dropped 7 bases, with 13 bases sitting between them. Sequencing was done on a sample of blood. This clonotype was obtained from a man between 25 and 39 years old in good health. The chain employs TRBV4-3 and TRBJ1-5, with D tentatively TRBD1 (5 bases). The CDR3 DNA reads as TGCGCCAGCAGCCAAGATTCGGGCGCAGGGCAGCCCCAGCATTTT. Protein product: CASSQDSGAGQPQHF.